What follows are 20 T cell receptor beta chains derived from one specimen sequenced in a study of T cell responses to AZD1222 COVID-19 vaccine. Some clones are missing from TCRdb's copy, which holds only in-frame ones; the method was immunoSEQ multiplex PCR. The data show 95,000 to 150,000 clones, around 90% seen once. The specimen was peripheral blood, collected on day 0 of MenACWY control vaccination. The receptors come from an adult in good health.

This chain links TRBV4-3 with TRBJ2-3; D is ambiguous. In germline, CDR1 is LGHNA, CDR2 YSLEER. V was shortened by 0 bases and J by 1 base, with 11 bases between the two germline ends. The CDR3 sequence is 16 residues long. This chain's CDR3 is CASSQDLIRGTDTQYF. Here the CDR3 DNA reads TGCGCCAGCAGCCAAGATCTAATACGTGGCACAGATACGCAGTATTTT.

The gene calls are TRBV6-6 and TRBJ1-2; D unclear. V was trimmed by 2 bases and J by 7 bases, leaving 8 bases between them. The CDR3 length is 12 residues. Germline CDR1 and CDR2: MNHNY and SVGAGI (reference sequence). The CDR3 spells CASSYLSGGYTF. The CDR3 nucleotides are TGTGCCAGCAGTTACCTAAGCGGTGGCTACACCTTC.

The genes are TRBV5-1 and TRBJ2-1; no clear D. Trimming cost V 0 bases and J 5 bases, with 18 bases left between them. From germline, CDR1 is SGHRS and CDR2 YFSETQ. The CDR3 has 17 amino acids. This CDR3 reads CASSLVSGLNSHNEQFF. In DNA form, the CDR3 reads TGCGCCAGCAGCTTGGTTTCCGGTCTAAACTCGCACAATGAGCAGTTCTTC.

This chain connects TRBV6-1 to TRBJ1-5; D is ambiguous. Germline V gene sequence: CDR1 MNHNS, CDR2 SASEGT. Trimming stripped 2 bases from V and 5 bases from J, with 16 bases between. The CDR3 runs to 16 residues. CDR3: CASSEPGLRFHQPQHF. CDR3 sequence (DNA): TGTGCCAGCAGTGAACCAGGATTAAGGTTTCATCAGCCCCAGCATTTT.

This chain links TRBV12-3 or TRBV12-4 with TRBJ2-2; D unclear. The CDR3 sequence is 13 residues long. V shed 5 bases and J shed 5 bases, with 9 bases lying between them. The CDR3 nucleotides read TGTGCCAGCAGTCCCCTGCGTACCGGGGAGCTGTTTTTT. Translation gives CASSPLRTGELFF.

The gene calls are TRBV28 and TRBJ2-3, with 10 bases that match TRBD2. This CDR3 has 16 amino acids. Germline values: CDR1 MDHEN, CDR2 SYDVKM. V was pared by 6 bases and J by 3 bases, with 9 bases of the junction left unmatched. CDR3 protein: CASSELAGGWTDTQYF. DNA of the CDR3: TGTGCCAGCAGCGAATTAGCGGGAGGCTGGACAGATACGCAGTATTTT.

The rearrangement joins TRBV5-6 to TRBJ2-1, with TRBD2 matching 12 bases. There are 17 residues in the CDR3. Looked up from germline, CDR1 is SGHDT and CDR2 is YYEEEE. The junction had 8 bases not matched to a gene; V was cut back by 3 bases and J by 4 bases. The CDR3 here is CASSWDWTSGKYNEQFF. Here the CDR3 DNA reads TGTGCCAGCAGCTGGGACTGGACTAGCGGGAAGTACAATGAGCAGTTCTTC.

This clone has just a few counts. The rearrangement uses TRBV4-2 and TRBJ2-3; 8 bases are shared with TRBD2. The germline CDR1 and CDR2 sequences are LGHNA and YNFKEQ. The CDR3 consists of 15 residues. The ends lost 6 bases at V and 3 bases at J; junction bases unmatched: 8. CDR3 residues: CASSQYGGATDTQYF. The CDR3 DNA sequence: TGTGCCAGCAGTCAATACGGGGGGGCAACAGATACGCAGTATTTT.

V usage is TRBV4-1 and J usage is TRBJ1-5; D uncertain. Per the germline V gene, CDR1 is MGHRA and CDR2 is YSYEKL. CDR3 length: 15 residues. Trimming removed 0 bases from V and 0 bases from J, with 6 bases in between. The CDR3 region has the DNA TGCGCCAGCAGCCAAGAAGTATATAGCAATCAGCCCCAGCATTTT. It encodes CASSQEVYSNQPQHF.

The J gene is TRBJ2-7, the V gene TRBV28; D gene ambiguous. The CDR3 runs 15 residues. Trimming shortened V by 0 bases and J by 4 bases, and 13 bases separated the two germline ends. Germline V gene lookup returns CDR1 MDHEN and CDR2 SYDVKM. CDR3 nucleotide sequence: TGTGCCAGCAGTTTATGGACCCCGCAACCTTACGAGCAGTACTTC. Translation: CASSLWTPQPYEQYF.

V is TRBV28 and J is TRBJ1-5, with D unclear. V was clipped by 3 bases and J by 9 bases, with 12 bases between them. There are 13 residues in the CDR3. CDR1 and CDR2 from the germline V gene are MDHEN and SYDVKM. CDR3 loop: CASSFDTIRPQHF. CDR3 in DNA: TGTGCCAGCAGTTTTGACACCATCAGGCCCCAGCATTTT.

The chain is built from TRBV5-4 and TRBJ2-7; D not resolved. This CDR3 is built from 13 residues. The germline V and J ends were trimmed by 4 bases and 2 bases, with 10 bases remaining between them. Germline V lookup: CDR1 SGHNT, CDR2 YYREEE (reference sequence). CDR3 in amino acids: CASSTDPAYEQYV. CDR3 coding DNA: TGTGCCAGCAGCACCGATCCCGCCTACGAGCAGTACGTC.

The chain links TRBV7-6 to TRBJ1-4, with D perhaps matching TRBD1 (5 bases). The CDR3 sequence is 16 residues long. The germline gives CDR1 SGHVS, CDR2 FNYEAQ. Trimming removed 2 bases at V and 5 bases at J, with 15 bases between. CDR3 DNA sequence: TGTGCCAGCAGCTTAAGAGAAGGGGCGGGGAATGAAAAACTGTTTTTT. This encodes CASSLREGAGNEKLFF.

CDR3 region: CATSRALRGRTNEKLFF. The CDR3 coding sequence is TGTGCCACCAGCAGAGCCCTCAGGGGCCGCACTAATGAAAAACTGTTTTTT. The chain carries TRBV15 and TRBJ1-4; D might be TRBD1 (6 bases). V was pared by 1 base and J by 2 bases, with 14 bases between. The CDR3 has 17 residues. In germline, CDR1 is LNHNV, CDR2 YYDKDF (reference sequence).

The rearrangement links TRBV4-1 to TRBJ2-1, with D possibly being TRBD1 or TRBD2 (5 bases each). V lost 6 bases, J lost 5 bases, and 17 bases lay in between. The CDR3 spans 15 residues. The germline gives CDR1 MGHRA, CDR2 YSYEKL. The CDR3 coding sequence is TGCGCCAGCAGTCTTTCCGGGACCGAGAACAATGAGCAGTTCTTC. Protein sequence: CASSLSGTENNEQFF.

This chain uses TRBV19 with TRBJ1-4; 7 positions match TRBD1. The trim removed 4 bases at V and 5 bases at J, leaving 4 bases unmatched. Per the germline V gene, CDR1 is LNHDA and CDR2 is SQIVND (reference sequence). The CDR3 is 14 amino acids. CDR3: CASSTGDSNEKLFF. CDR3 coding DNA: TGTGCCAGTAGTACCGGGGACAGCAATGAAAAACTGTTTTTT.

V is TRBV30 and J is TRBJ2-1; D may correspond to TRBD1 or TRBD2 (5 bases each). CDR1 is GTSNPN, CDR2 SVGIG, per germline (reference sequence). The CDR3 has 15 amino acids. The germline V and J ends were trimmed by 0 bases and 10 bases, with 19 bases remaining between them. CDR3 sequence: CAWSVPGVGENEQFF. The CDR3 coding sequence is TGTGCCTGGAGTGTTCCGGGTGTAGGGGAGAACGAGCAGTTCTTC.

This clone was picked up one time. This rearrangement joins TRBV19 to TRBJ1-5; D might be TRBD1 (5 bases). V dropped 9 bases and J dropped 5 bases, with 17 bases sitting between them. CDR1 is LNHDA, CDR2 SQIVND, per germline (reference sequence). There are 14 residues in the CDR3. CDR3 residues: CARWAREGYQPQHF. DNA for the CDR3: TGTGCCAGATGGGCCAGGGAAGGCTATCAGCCCCAGCATTTT.

This clone turned up a few times. The rearrangement joins TRBV7-9 to TRBJ2-2, with 11 nucleotides matching TRBD2. The CDR3 consists of 16 residues. J was trimmed by 5 bases and V by 5 bases; bases with no gene match: 7. Per the germline V gene, CDR1 is SEHNR and CDR2 is FQNEAQ (reference sequence). CDR3 sequence (DNA): TGTGCCAGCAGCCCTCTACTAGCGGGAGAAACCGGGGAGCTGTTTTTT. Translating it yields CASSPLLAGETGELFF.

This chain uses TRBV19 with TRBJ2-4, with TRBD1 matching over 12 bases. Trimming removed 1 base from V and 4 bases from J; junction bases left unmatched: 5. Germline loops: CDR1 LNHDA, CDR2 SQIVND (reference sequence). The CDR3 loop spans 17 amino acids. The CDR3 sequence: CASSIGPGQGAKNIQYF. Here the CDR3 DNA reads TGTGCCAGTAGTATAGGACCGGGACAGGGGGCGAAAAACATTCAGTACTTC. Based on the CDR3 plus reference TRBV19 and TRBJ2-4, the full variable domain is DGGITQSPKYLFRKEGQNVTLSCEQNLNHDAMYWYRQDPGQGLRLIYYSQIVNDFQKGDIAEGYSVSREKKESFPLTVTSAQKNPTAFYLCASSIGPGQGAKNIQYFGAGTRLSVL.